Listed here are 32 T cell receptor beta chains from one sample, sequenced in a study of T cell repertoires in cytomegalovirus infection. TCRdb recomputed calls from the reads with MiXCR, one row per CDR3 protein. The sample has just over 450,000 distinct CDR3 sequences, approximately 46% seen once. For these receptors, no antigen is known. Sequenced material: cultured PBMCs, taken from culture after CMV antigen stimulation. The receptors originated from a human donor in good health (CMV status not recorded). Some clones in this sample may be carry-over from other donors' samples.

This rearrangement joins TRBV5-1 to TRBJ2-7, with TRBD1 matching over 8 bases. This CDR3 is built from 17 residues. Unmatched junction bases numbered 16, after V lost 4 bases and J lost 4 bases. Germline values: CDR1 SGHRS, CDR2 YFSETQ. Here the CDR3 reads CASSLFPQGARKYEQYF. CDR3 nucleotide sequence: TGCGCCAGCAGCCTGTTTCCCCAGGGGGCGAGGAAGTACGAGCAGTACTTC. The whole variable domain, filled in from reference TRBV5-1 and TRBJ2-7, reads KAGVTQTPRYLIKTRGQQVTLSCSPISGHRSVSWYQQTPGQGLQFLFEYFSETQRNKGNFPGRFSGRQFSNSRSEMNVSTLELGDSALYLCASSLFPQGARKYEQYFGPGTRLTVT.

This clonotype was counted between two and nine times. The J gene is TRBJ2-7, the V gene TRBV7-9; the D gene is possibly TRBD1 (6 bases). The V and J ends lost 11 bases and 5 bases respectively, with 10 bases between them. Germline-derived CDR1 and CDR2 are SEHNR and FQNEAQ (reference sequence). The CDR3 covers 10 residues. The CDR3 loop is CAEGDHEQYF. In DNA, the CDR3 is TGTGCCGAGGGGGACCACGAGCAGTACTTC.

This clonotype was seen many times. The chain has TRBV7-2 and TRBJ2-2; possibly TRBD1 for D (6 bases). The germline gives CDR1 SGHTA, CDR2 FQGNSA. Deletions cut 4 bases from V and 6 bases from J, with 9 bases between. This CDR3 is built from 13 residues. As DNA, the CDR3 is TGTGCCAGCAGCTCGAGACAGGCCGGGGAGCTGTTTTTT. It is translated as CASSSRQAGELFF.

This CDR3 reads CASSLVGGGSYEQYF. Here the CDR3 DNA reads TGTGCCAGCAGCTTAGTCGGGGGGGGTTCCTACGAGCAGTACTTC. The chain couples TRBV7-2 to TRBJ2-7, with 8 nucleotides matching TRBD2. From germline, CDR1 is SGHTA and CDR2 FQGNSA. The CDR3 sequence is 15 residues long. J was trimmed by 1 base and V by 1 base; bases with no gene match: 3.

CDR3 nucleotide sequence: TGTGCCAGCAGTGAAAGGGGGGCCTACGAGCAGTACTTC. Translation: CASSERGAYEQYF. The chain combines TRBV2 with TRBJ2-7; D might be TRBD1 or TRBD2, each matching 6 bases. V lost 2 bases and J lost 2, with 7 bases in between. This CDR3 has 13 amino acids. Germline-derived CDR1 and CDR2 are SNHLY and FYNNEI.

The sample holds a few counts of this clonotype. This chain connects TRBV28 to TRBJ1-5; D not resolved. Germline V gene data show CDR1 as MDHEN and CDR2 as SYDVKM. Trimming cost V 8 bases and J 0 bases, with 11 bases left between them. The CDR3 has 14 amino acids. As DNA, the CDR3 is TGTGCCAGCGGGGTCGACGTTAGCAATCAGCCCCAGCATTTT. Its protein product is CASGVDVSNQPQHF.

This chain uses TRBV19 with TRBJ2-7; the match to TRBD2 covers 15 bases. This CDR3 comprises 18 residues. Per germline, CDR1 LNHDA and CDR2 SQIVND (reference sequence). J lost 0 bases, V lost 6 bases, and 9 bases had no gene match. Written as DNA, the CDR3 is TGTGCCAGTAGACGGGACGGGACTAGCGGGGGGACCTCCTACGAGCAGTACTTC. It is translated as CASRRDGTSGGTSYEQYF.

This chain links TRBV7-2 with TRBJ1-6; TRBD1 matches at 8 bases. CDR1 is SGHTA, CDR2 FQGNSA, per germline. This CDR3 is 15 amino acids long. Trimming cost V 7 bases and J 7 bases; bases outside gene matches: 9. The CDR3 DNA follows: TGTGCCAGCAACCTAGGACAGGGCGGGAATTCACCCCTCCACTTT. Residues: CASNLGQGGNSPLHF.

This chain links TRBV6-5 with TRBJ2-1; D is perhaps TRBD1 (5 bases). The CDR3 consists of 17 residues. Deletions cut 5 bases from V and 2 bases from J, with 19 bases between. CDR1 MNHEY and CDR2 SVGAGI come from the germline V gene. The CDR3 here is CASSPDFLQGTYNEQFF. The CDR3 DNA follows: TGTGCCAGCAGTCCTGACTTTTTGCAGGGCACCTACAATGAGCAGTTCTTC.

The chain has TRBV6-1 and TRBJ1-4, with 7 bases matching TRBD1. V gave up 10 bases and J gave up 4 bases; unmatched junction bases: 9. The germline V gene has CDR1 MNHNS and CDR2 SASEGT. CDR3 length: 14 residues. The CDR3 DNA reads TGTGCCACCCATCCGACAGGGTATAATGAAAAACTGTTTTTT. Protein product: CATHPTGYNEKLFF.

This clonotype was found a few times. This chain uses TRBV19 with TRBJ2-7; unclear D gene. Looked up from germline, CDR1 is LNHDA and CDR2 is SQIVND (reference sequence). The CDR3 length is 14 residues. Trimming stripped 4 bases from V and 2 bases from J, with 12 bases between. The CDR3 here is CASSKERYAYEQYF. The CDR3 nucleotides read TGTGCCAGTAGTAAGGAGCGATATGCCTACGAGCAGTACTTC. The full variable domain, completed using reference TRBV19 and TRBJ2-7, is DGGITQSPKYLFRKEGQNVTLSCEQNLNHDAMYWYRQDPGQGLRLIYYSQIVNDFQKGDIAEGYSVSREKKESFPLTVTSAQKNPTAFYLCASSKERYAYEQYFGPGTRLTVT.

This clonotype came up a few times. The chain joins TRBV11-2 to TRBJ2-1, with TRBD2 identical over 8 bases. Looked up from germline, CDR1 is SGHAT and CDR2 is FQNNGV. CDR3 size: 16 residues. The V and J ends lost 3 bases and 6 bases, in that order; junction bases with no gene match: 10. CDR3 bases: TGTGCCAGCAGCTTCGGAACGGGACTAGTGCTCAATGAGCAGTTCTTC. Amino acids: CASSFGTGLVLNEQFF.

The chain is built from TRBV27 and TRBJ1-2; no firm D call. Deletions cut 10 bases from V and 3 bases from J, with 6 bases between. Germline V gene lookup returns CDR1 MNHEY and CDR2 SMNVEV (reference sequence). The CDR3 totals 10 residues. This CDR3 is CAIPHYGYTF. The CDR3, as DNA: TGTGCCATCCCACACTATGGCTACACCTTC.

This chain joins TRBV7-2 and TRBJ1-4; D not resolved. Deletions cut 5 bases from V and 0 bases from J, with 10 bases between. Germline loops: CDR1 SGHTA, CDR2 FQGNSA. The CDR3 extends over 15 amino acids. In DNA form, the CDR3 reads TGTGCCAGCAGCGCCAGTACTGCAACTAATGAAAAACTGTTTTTT. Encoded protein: CASSASTATNEKLFF.

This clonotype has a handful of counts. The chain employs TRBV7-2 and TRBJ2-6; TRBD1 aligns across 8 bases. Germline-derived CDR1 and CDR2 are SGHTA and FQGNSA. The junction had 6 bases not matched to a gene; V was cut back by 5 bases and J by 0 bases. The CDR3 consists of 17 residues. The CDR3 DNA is TGTGCCAGCAGCCAAGGGACAGGATTCTCTGGGGCCAACGTCCTGACTTTC. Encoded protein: CASSQGTGFSGANVLTF. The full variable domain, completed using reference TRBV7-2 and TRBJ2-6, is GAGVSQSPSNKVTEKGKDVELRCDPISGHTALYWYRQSLGQGLEFLIYFQGNSAPDKSGLPSDRFSAERTGGSVSTLTIQRTQQEDSAVYLCASSQGTGFSGANVLTFGAGSRLTVL.

This chain's CDR3 is CASSWTGLSNQPQHF. CDR3 bases: TGTGCCAGCAGTTGGACAGGTCTTAGCAATCAGCCCCAGCATTTT. The chain is built from TRBV12-3 or TRBV12-4 and TRBJ1-5; 7 bases match TRBD1. V shed 4 bases, J shed 0 bases, and the junction held 3 bases outside the gene matches. This CDR3 region has 15 residues.

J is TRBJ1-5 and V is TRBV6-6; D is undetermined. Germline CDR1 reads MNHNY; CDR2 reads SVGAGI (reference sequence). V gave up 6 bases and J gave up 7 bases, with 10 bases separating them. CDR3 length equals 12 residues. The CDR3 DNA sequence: TGTGCCAGCAGCCCGGATGGGCAGCCCCAGCATTTT. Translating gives CASSPDGQPQHF.

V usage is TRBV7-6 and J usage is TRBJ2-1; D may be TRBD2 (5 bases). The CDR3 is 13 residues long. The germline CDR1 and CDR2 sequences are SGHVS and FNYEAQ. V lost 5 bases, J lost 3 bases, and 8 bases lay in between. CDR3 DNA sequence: TGTGCCAGCAGCCCCGACTACTACAATGAGCAGTTCTTC. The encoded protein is CASSPDYYNEQFF.

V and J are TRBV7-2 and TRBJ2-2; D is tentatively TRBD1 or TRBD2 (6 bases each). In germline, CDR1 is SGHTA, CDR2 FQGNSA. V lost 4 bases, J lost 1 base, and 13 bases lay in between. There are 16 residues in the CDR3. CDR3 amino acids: CASSSSGGRNTGELFF. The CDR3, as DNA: TGTGCCAGCAGCTCGTCCGGGGGCCGGAACACCGGGGAGCTGTTTTTT.

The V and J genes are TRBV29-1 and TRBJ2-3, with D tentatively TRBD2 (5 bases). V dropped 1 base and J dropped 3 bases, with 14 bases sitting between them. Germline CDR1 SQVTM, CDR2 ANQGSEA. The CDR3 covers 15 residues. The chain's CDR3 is CSVEGGSRATDTQYF. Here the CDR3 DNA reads TGCAGCGTTGAAGGCGGCTCGCGGGCGACAGATACGCAGTATTTT.

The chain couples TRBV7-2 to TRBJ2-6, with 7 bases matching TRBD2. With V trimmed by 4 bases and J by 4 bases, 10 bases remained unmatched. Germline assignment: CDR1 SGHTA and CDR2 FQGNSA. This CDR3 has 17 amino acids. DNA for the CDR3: TGTGCCAGCAGCTCCGGGAGGCCCCTCTCCGGGGCCAACGTCCTGACTTTC. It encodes CASSSGRPLSGANVLTF.

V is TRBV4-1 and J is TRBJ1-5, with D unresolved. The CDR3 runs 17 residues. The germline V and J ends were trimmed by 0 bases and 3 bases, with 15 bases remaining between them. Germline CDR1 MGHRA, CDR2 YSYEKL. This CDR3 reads CASSQDGEGSLNQPQHF. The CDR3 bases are TGCGCCAGCAGCCAAGATGGAGAGGGCTCCCTCAATCAGCCCCAGCATTTT.

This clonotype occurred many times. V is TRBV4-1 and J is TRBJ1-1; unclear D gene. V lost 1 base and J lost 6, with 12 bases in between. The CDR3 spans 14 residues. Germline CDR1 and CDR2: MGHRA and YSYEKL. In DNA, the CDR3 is TGCGCCAGCAGCCAAGGGACCCTTGGCGCTGAAGCTTTCTTT. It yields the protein CASSQGTLGAEAFF.

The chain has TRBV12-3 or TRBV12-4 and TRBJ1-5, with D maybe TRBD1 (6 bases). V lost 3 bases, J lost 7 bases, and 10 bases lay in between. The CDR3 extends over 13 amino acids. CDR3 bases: TGTGCCAGCAGTTTTCAGGGGAGGCAGCCCCAGCATTTT. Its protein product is CASSFQGRQPQHF.

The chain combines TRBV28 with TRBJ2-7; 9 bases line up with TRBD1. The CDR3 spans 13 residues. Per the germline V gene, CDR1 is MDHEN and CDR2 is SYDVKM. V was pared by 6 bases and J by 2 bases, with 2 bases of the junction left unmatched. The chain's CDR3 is CASRGQGTYEQYF. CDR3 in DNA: TGTGCCAGCAGGGGACAGGGTACCTACGAGCAGTACTTC. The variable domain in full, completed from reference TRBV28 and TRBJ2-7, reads DVKVTQSSRYLVKRTGEKVFLECVQDMDHENMFWYRQDPGLGLRLIYFSYDVKMKEKGDIPEGYSVSREKKERFSLILESASTNQTSMYLCASRGQGTYEQYFGPGTRLTVT.

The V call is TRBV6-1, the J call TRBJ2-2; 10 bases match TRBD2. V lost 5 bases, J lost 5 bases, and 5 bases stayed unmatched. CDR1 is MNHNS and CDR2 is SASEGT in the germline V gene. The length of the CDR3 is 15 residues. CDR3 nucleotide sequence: TGTGCCAGCAGTCAGCGGGAGGGAGGAACCGGGGAGCTGTTTTTT. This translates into CASSQREGGTGELFF.

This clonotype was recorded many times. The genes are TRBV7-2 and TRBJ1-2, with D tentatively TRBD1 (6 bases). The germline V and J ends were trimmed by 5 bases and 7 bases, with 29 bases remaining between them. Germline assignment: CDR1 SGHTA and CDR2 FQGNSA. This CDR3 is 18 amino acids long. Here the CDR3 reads CASSPSTEDGGARGGYTF. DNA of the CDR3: TGTGCCAGCAGCCCAAGCACGGAGGACGGGGGGGCTCGGGGTGGCTACACCTTC.

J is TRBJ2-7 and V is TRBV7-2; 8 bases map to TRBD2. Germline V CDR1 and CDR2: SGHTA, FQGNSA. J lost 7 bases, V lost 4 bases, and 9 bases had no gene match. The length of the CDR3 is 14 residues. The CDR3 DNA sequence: TGTGCCAGCAGCTCTGTCGGGAGGGCTGGGGAGCAGTACTTC. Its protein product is CASSSVGRAGEQYF.

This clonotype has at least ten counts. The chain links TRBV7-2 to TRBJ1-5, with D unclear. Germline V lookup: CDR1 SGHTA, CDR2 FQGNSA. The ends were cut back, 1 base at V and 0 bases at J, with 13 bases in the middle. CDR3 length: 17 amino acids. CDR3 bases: TGTGCCAGCAGCTTAGTGGGCTCGCCATCTAGCAATCAGCCCCAGCATTTT. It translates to CASSLVGSPSSNQPQHF. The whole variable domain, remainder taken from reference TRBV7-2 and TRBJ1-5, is GAGVSQSPSNKVTEKGKDVELRCDPISGHTALYWYRQSLGQGLEFLIYFQGNSAPDKSGLPSDRFSAERTGGSVSTLTIQRTQQEDSAVYLCASSLVGSPSSNQPQHFGDGTRLSIL.

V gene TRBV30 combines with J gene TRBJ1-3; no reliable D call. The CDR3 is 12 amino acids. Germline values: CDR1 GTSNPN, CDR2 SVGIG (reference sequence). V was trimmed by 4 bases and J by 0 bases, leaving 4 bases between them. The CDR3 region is CAWTGSGNTIYF. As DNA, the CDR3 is TGTGCCTGGACCGGCTCTGGAAACACCATATATTTT.

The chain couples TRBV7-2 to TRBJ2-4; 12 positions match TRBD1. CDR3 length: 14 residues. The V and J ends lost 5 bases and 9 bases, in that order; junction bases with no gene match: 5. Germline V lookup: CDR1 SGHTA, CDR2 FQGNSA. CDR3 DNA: TGTGCCAGCAGCACGGGGGACAGGGGGCCCATTCAGTACTTC. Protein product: CASSTGDRGPIQYF.

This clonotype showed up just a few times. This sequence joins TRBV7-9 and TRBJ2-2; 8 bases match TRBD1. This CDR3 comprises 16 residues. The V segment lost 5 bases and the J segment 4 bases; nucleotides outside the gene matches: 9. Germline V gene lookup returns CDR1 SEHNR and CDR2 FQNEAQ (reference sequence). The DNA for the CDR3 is TGTGCCAGCAGCCGGCGGACAGGGAGTGTCACCGGGGAGCTGTTTTTT. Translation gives CASSRRTGSVTGELFF.